Shown below are 22 T cell receptor beta chains from a single sample sequenced in a study of PD-1 blockade in classical Hodgkin lymphoma. Time point noted: cycle 4 day 1 (C4D1), after more than five weeks of nivolumab. After autologous stem cell transplantation all patients relapsed, and prior brentuximab vedotin exposure differed between cohorts. CD8+ T cell isolation from thawed PBMCs was performed by magnetic negative selection. Measured with immunoSEQ multiplex PCR; TCRdb has only the in-frame clones, and not every one. The sample records about 15,000 clones, about nine tenths being singletons. The material was CD8+ T cells from blood, obtained before the fourth cycle of nivolumab. These TCRs come from a human donor with classical Hodgkin lymphoma.

The chain couples TRBV19 to TRBJ1-5, with D possibly matching TRBD1 (6 bases). This CDR3 contains 18 residues. CDR1 and CDR2 from the germline V gene are LNHDA and SQIVND (reference sequence). Trimming took off 2 bases at V and 9 bases at J, with 26 bases between the two ends. CDR3 region: CASSIKGEALGPERPQHF. For the CDR3, the DNA is TGTGCCAGTAGTATAAAGGGGGAGGCCTTAGGCCCCGAGCGGCCCCAGCATTTT.

CDR3 coding DNA: TGCGCCAGCAGCCAAGAGAGGGAGGAGCAGTTCTTC. It codes for CASSQEREEQFF. This chain links TRBV4-1 with TRBJ2-1; the D gene is possibly TRBD2 (5 bases). Germline loops: CDR1 MGHRA, CDR2 YSYEKL. With 0 bases removed from V and 10 bases from J, the gap between germline ends came to 7 bases. This CDR3 contains 12 residues.

The chain has TRBV7-7 and TRBJ2-1, with D perhaps TRBD2 (6 bases). In germline, CDR1 is SSHAT, CDR2 FNYEAQ (reference sequence). V dropped 3 bases and J dropped 7 bases, with 13 bases sitting between them. The CDR3 has 14 residues. The DNA for the CDR3 is TGTGCCAGCAGCTTCGGGGGTTCCCGGAATGAGCAGTTCTTC. As protein: CASSFGGSRNEQFF.

The chain is built from TRBV27 and TRBJ2-7, with TRBD2 matching 9 bases. With V trimmed by 4 bases and J by 5 bases, 6 bases remained unmatched. CDR3 size: 14 residues. Germline-derived CDR1 and CDR2 are MNHEY and SMNVEV (reference sequence). The CDR3 region is CASSSRLAGHEQYF. The CDR3 DNA is TGTGCCAGCAGTTCTAGGCTAGCGGGGCACGAGCAGTACTTC.

This clone came up once. The CDR3 DNA reads TGTGCCAGCAGCTTAGTGCCTGAGCAGTTCTTC. Protein sequence: CASSLVPEQFF. The chain has TRBV11-2 and TRBJ2-1; D not resolved. The V gene's germline CDR1 is SGHAT and CDR2 FQNNGV. V was pared by 1 base and J by 9 bases, with 4 bases between. The CDR3 is made up of 11 amino acids.

The chain is built from TRBV14 and TRBJ2-3; D not certain. Germline values: CDR1 SGHDN, CDR2 FVKESK. CDR3 size: 12 residues. V lost 1 base and J 6 bases, leaving 5 bases between the germline ends. The CDR3 reads CASSQVSDTQYF. DNA for the CDR3: TGTGCCAGCAGCCAAGTCTCGGATACGCAGTATTTT.

The chain links TRBV28 to TRBJ2-5; 8 nucleotides align to TRBD2. This CDR3 has 16 amino acids. CDR1 is MDHEN and CDR2 is SYDVKM in the germline V gene. V shed 3 bases and J 3 bases; nucleotides not matched to a gene: 9. The CDR3 nucleotides are TGTGCCAGCAGTTTGGTACGGGGGGGCTATGAAGAGACCCAGTACTTC. Translation: CASSLVRGGYEETQYF. Full variable domain (outside the CDR3, taken from reference TRBV28 and TRBJ2-5): DVKVTQSSRYLVKRTGEKVFLECVQDMDHENMFWYRQDPGLGLRLIYFSYDVKMKEKGDIPEGYSVSREKKERFSLILESASTNQTSMYLCASSLVRGGYEETQYFGPGTRLLVL.

In its sample, this clone was seen once. V and J are TRBV7-2 and TRBJ2-1; D call uncertain. The CDR3 has 14 amino acids. V shed 3 bases and J shed 8 bases, with 14 bases lying between them. Germline CDR1 is SGHTA and CDR2 is FQGNSA. CDR3 nucleotides: TGTGCCAGCAGCTTTTCCGACTTGGTCCATGAGCAGTTCTTC. It yields the protein CASSFSDLVHEQFF.

The chain employs TRBV4-1 and TRBJ2-2; TRBD2 matches at 10 bases. In germline, CDR1 is MGHRA, CDR2 YSYEKL. This CDR3 has 17 amino acids. Trimming at V came to 0 bases and at J to 4 bases, leaving 5 bases not matched to a gene. This CDR3 reads CASSQEERGGPTGELFF. As DNA, the CDR3 is TGCGCCAGCAGCCAAGAGGAGCGGGGGGGCCCCACCGGGGAGCTGTTTTTT.

Here the CDR3 reads CASSLGSPSSASGPPYEQYF. The DNA of the CDR3 is TGCGCCAGCAGCTTGGGAAGTCCGTCGTCCGCTAGCGGGCCTCCCTACGAGCAGTACTTC. The V and J genes are TRBV5-1 and TRBJ2-7; TRBD2 agrees at 8 bases. Germline V gives CDR1 SGHRS, CDR2 YFSETQ. Unmatched junction bases numbered 19, after V lost 0 bases and J lost 2 bases. The CDR3 runs to 20 residues.

CDR3 loop: CASSLAVGVVSEKLFF. CDR3 nucleotides: TGCGCCAGCAGCTTGGCTGTTGGGGTGGTCAGTGAAAAACTGTTTTTT. The V and J genes are TRBV5-1 and TRBJ1-4, with D unclear. The CDR3 is 16 amino acids. V was clipped by 0 bases and J by 7 bases, with 16 bases between them. CDR1 SGHRS and CDR2 YFSETQ come from the germline V gene.

The V gene is TRBV5-1, the J gene TRBJ2-1, with 7 bases matching TRBD2. Unmatched junction bases numbered 9, after V lost 5 bases and J lost 4 bases. There are 15 residues in the CDR3. Germline V gene data show CDR1 as SGHRS and CDR2 as YFSETQ. CDR3 sequence (DNA): TGCGCCAGCAGAGTACCGGGACTATCTTACAATGAGCAGTTCTTC. Protein: CASRVPGLSYNEQFF.

This clone has more than one count but fewer than ten. This sequence joins TRBV4-1 and TRBJ1-5, with unresolved D. V was trimmed by 4 bases and J by 7 bases, leaving 17 bases between them. This CDR3 is 15 amino acids long. The germline V gene has CDR1 MGHRA and CDR2 YSYEKL. The chain's CDR3 is CASSPSLGFLQPQHF. CDR3 coding DNA: TGCGCCAGCAGCCCCAGCCTAGGATTCTTACAGCCCCAGCATTTT.

V usage is TRBV13 and J usage is TRBJ2-1; the match to TRBD2 covers 7 bases. Germline V gene sequence: CDR1 PRHDT, CDR2 FYEKMQ (reference sequence). The V gene end was trimmed by 0 bases and the J gene end by 5 bases; junction bases not matched to a gene: 4. The CDR3 sequence is 15 residues long. The DNA of the CDR3 is TGTGCCAGCAGCTTAGGGGCGGGGGAGGACAATGAGCAGTTCTTC. Protein: CASSLGAGEDNEQFF.

The chain links TRBV27 to TRBJ1-5; perhaps TRBD1 as D (5 bases). Trimming took 5 bases from V and 3 from J, leaving 20 bases between them. CDR1 MNHEY and CDR2 SMNVEV come from the germline V gene (reference sequence). This CDR3 is 17 amino acids long. DNA of the CDR3: TGTGCCAGCAGTCCCCTGGGGGTCCAGATTTTCAATCAGCCCCAGCATTTT. Protein sequence: CASSPLGVQIFNQPQHF.

Concerning this clone: The CDR3 does not end in the conserved phenylalanine or tryptophan, so this is likely a read error. It is unclear where the CDR3 begins or ends on the DNA, so no DNA is shown, and the CDR3 is as TCRdb lists it. V usage is TRBV27 and J usage is TRBJ2-3; TRBD2, as called in the table, went unchecked against the DNA. The CDR3 numbers 13 amino acids, ends counted. Germline CDR1 reads MNHEY; CDR2 reads SMNVEV (reference sequence). This CDR3 reads CASSLVVGGASSY.

This chain uses TRBV4-1 with TRBJ2-7; 9 nucleotides match TRBD1. The CDR3 is 16 residues long. The germline V gene encodes CDR1 MGHRA and CDR2 YSYEKL. Trimming at V came to 0 bases and at J to 1 base, leaving 4 bases not matched to a gene. This CDR3 is CASSQEGTGMSYEQYF. CDR3 bases: TGCGCCAGCAGCCAAGAGGGGACAGGGATGTCCTACGAGCAGTACTTC.

The chain combines TRBV5-6 with TRBJ1-1, with TRBD1 matching over 7 bases. This CDR3 is 13 amino acids long. With V trimmed by 3 bases and J by 7 bases, 6 bases remained unmatched. The V gene's germline CDR1 is SGHDT and CDR2 YYEEEE. The CDR3 DNA is TGTGCCAGCAGCTCGACAGGGTCGGTTGAAGCTTTCTTT. Translation gives CASSSTGSVEAFF.

With respect to this clone: Compared with germline, one end of the junction differs, possibly owing to a read error. The chain uses TRBV30 and TRBJ1-5; no definite D call. The length of the CDR3 is 8 residues. Looked up from germline, CDR1 is GTSNPN and CDR2 is SVGIG (reference sequence). The CDR3 nucleotides are TGTGCCTGGATATCGAGTAGTTTT. Encoded protein: CAWISSSF.

The chain employs TRBV28 and TRBJ1-2, with 9 bases fitting TRBD1. J gave up 5 bases and V 7 bases, and 8 bases lay outside the gene matches. The germline V gene has CDR1 MDHEN and CDR2 SYDVKM. This CDR3 comprises 14 residues. CDR3 DNA: TGTGCCAGCAATCCGACAGGGGGATGGTATGGCTACACCTTC. This sequence encodes CASNPTGGWYGYTF.

This chain joins TRBV7-9 and TRBJ2-7; 7 bases line up with TRBD1. The V segment lost 4 bases and the J segment 4 bases; nucleotides outside the gene matches: 7. CDR3 length: 14 amino acids. Germline V gene data show CDR1 as SEHNR and CDR2 as FQNEAQ (reference sequence). The CDR3 DNA reads TGTGCCAGCAGCTCCCCGCAGGGGGTATACGAGCAGTACTTC. Amino acid sequence: CASSSPQGVYEQYF.

This sequence joins TRBV6-1 and TRBJ2-1; no clear D gene. Germline CDR1 reads MNHNS; CDR2 reads SASEGT. V lost 0 bases, J lost 5 bases, and 8 bases lay in between. CDR3 length: 14 amino acids. CDR3 loop: CASSEAHVNNEQFF. CDR3 in DNA: TGTGCCAGCAGTGAAGCGCACGTGAACAATGAGCAGTTCTTC.